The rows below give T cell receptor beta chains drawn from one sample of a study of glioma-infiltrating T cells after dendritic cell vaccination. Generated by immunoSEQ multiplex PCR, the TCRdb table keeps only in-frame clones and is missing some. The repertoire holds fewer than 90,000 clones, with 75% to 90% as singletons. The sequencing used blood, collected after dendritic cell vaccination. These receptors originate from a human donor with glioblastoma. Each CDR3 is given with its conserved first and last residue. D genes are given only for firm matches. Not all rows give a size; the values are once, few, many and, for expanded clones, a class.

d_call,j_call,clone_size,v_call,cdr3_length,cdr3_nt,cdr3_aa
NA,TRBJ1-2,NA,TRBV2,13,TGTGCCAGCGGGGAACCAGGGTTGCGGGGCTACACCTTC,CASGEPGLRGYTF
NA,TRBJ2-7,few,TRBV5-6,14,TGTGCCAGCAGCGTCCGGGACAACTCCTACGAGCAGTACTTC,CASSVRDNSYEQYF
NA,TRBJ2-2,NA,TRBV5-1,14,TGCGCCAGCAGCTTGGCCACGGAGCCCGGGGAGCTGTTTTTT,CASSLATEPGELFF
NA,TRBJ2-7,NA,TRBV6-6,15,TGTGCCAGCAGATCCCCGGACACGGCAACTTACGAGCAGTACTTC,CASRSPDTATYEQYF
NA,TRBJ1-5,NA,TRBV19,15,TGTGCCAGTAGGGGGAGGGGGTTGAGCAATCAGCCCCAGCATTTT,CASRGRGLSNQPQHF
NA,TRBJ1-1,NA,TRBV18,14,TGTGCCAGCTCACCAGCGCGGGAGAACACTGAAGCTTTCTTT,CASSPARENTEAFF
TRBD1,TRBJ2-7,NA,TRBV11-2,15,TGTGCCAGCAGCTTTCTGACAGGGATCTCCTACGAGCAGTACTTC,CASSFLTGISYEQYF
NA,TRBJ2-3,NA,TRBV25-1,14,TGTGCCAGCAGTGAAAGCGAGGGCTTGGATACGCAGTATTTT,CASSESEGLDTQYF
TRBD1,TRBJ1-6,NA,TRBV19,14,TGTGCCAGCCAGCGGACAGGGAACTCTTCACCCCTCCACTTT,CASQRTGNSSPLHF
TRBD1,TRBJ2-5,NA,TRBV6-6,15,TGTGCCAGCAGCAAGGACAGGGCTGGCCAAGAGACCCAGTACTTC,CASSKDRAGQETQYF
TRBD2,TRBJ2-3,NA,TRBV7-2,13,TGTGCCAGCCTAGCGGGGGGGGGAGATACGCAGTATTTT,CASLAGGGDTQYF
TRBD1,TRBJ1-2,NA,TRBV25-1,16,TGTGCCAGCAGTGCTCACACAGGGGGCGCTCGGTATGGCTACACCTTC,CASSAHTGGARYGYTF
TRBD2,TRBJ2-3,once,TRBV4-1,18,TGCGCCAGCAGCCGAATCTTCAGCGGGGGGGGGAGTATTGATACGCAGTATTTT,CASSRIFSGGGSIDTQYF
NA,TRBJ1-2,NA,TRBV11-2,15,TGTGCCAGCAGCTTACGTCCAGGATGGAACTATGGCTACACCTTC,CASSLRPGWNYGYTF
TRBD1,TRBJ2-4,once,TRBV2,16,TGTGCCAGCAGTGTAGCCGTTACAGGGGGACTAAACATTCAGTACTTC,CASSVAVTGGLNIQYF
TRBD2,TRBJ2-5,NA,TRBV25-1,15,TGTGCCAGCAGTGCACTAGCGGACCCACAAGAGACCCAGTACTTC,CASSALADPQETQYF
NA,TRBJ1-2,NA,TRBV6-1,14,TGTGCCAGCAGCCTCTCAGTTTTTAACTATGGCTACACCTTC,CASSLSVFNYGYTF
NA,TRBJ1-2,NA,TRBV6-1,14,TGTGCCAGCAGTGAAGATAGAAATAACTATGGCTACACCTTC,CASSEDRNNYGYTF
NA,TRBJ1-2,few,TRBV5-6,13,TGTGCCAGCAGCTGGGGGACGGGGGACGGCTACACCTTC,CASSWGTGDGYTF
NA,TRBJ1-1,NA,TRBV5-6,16,TGTGCCAGCAGCACGCTCGCGGCGGGGGTGAACACTGAAGCTTTCTTT,CASSTLAAGVNTEAFF
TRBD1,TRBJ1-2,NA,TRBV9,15,TGTGCCAGCAGCCCCACGGACAGGGGTGACTATGGCTACACCTTC,CASSPTDRGDYGYTF
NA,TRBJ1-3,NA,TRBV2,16,TGTGCCAGCAGCCGGGAAAACGGTAACTCTGGAAACACCATATATTTT,CASSRENGNSGNTIYF
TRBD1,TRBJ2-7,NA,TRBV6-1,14,TGTGCCAGCAGTGAAGGACAGGGGACCTACGAGCAGTACTTC,CASSEGQGTYEQYF
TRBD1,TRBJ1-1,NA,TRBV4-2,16,TGTGCCAGCAGCCAAGATCGGGGACAGGGGAAAGGGGGAGCTTTCTTT,CASSQDRGQGKGGAFF
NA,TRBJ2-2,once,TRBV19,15,TGTGCCAGTAGTTTCCTAGGACAAAACACCGGGGAGCTGTTTTTT,CASSFLGQNTGELFF
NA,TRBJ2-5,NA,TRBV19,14,TGTGCCAGTAGTGCCGGGACTCACCAAGAGACCCAGTACTTC,CASSAGTHQETQYF
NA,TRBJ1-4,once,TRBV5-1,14,TGCGCCAGCAGCTTGTCGTCCCCGGGGGAAAAACTGTTTTTT,CASSLSSPGEKLFF
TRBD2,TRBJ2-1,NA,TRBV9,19,TGTGCCAGCAGCGTAGTCCCTCTTCCTCTAGCGGGGGACTACAATGAGCAGTTCTTC,CASSVVPLPLAGDYNEQFF
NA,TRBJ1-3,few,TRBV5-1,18,TGCGCCAGCAGCTTGGAGGAGGGCAAGACCGTCTCTGGAAACACCATATATTTT,CASSLEEGKTVSGNTIYF
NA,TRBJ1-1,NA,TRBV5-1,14,TGCGCCAGCAGCTTGGGGACAGTTGGCACTGAAGCTTTCTTT,CASSLGTVGTEAFF
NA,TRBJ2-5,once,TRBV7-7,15,TGTGCCAGCAGCCCCGCTCCTTCGGGGACTGAGACCCAGTACTTC,CASSPAPSGTETQYF
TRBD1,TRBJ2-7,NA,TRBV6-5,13,TGTGCCAGCAGCCGACAGGGTGTCAACGAGCAGTACTTC,CASSRQGVNEQYF
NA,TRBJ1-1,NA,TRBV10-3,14,TGTGCCATCAGTGAACCGAACATGAACACTGAAGCTTTCTTT,CAISEPNMNTEAFF
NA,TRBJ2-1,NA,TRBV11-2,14,TGTGCCAGCAGCTTAGAGCGGGACAGCAATGAGCAGTTCTTC,CASSLERDSNEQFF
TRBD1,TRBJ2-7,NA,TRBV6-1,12,TGTGCCAGCAGAACGGGACAGGGCGAGCAGTACTTC,CASRTGQGEQYF
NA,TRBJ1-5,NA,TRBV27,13,TGTGCCAGCAGACCAAGGGGCTATCAGCCCCAGCATTTT,CASRPRGYQPQHF
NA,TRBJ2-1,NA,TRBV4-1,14,TGCGCCAGCAGCCAAGATGAGGGTAACAATGAGCAGTTCTTC,CASSQDEGNNEQFF
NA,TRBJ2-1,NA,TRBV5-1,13,TGCGCCAGCAGCTTGGGGGGGGAAAATGAGCAGTTCTTC,CASSLGGENEQFF
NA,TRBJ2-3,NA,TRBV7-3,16,TGTGCCAGCAGCCCGACTCCGGGGGTTGGCACAGATACGCAGTATTTT,CASSPTPGVGTDTQYF
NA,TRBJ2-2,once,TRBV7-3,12,TGTGCCAGCAGCGAGAGGGGGGGGGAGCTGTTTTTT,CASSERGGELFF
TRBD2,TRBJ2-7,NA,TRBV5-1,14,TGCGCCAGCAGCTTGGTGGCGGGGGGCTACGAGCAGTACTTC,CASSLVAGGYEQYF
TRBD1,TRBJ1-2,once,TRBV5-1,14,TGCGCCAGCAGCGGGACAGGGGGCTTGGATGGCTACACCTTC,CASSGTGGLDGYTF
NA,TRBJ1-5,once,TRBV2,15,TGTGCCAGCAGTGAAAGGGGGTTGAGCAATCAGCCCCAGCATTTT,CASSERGLSNQPQHF
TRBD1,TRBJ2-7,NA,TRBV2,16,TGTGCCAGCAGTGAATTATCGGGACAGGGGGGAAACGAGCAGTACTTC,CASSELSGQGGNEQYF
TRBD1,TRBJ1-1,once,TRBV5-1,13,TGCGCCAGCAGCATCCGACAGGGGGCAGAAGCTTTCTTT,CASSIRQGAEAFF
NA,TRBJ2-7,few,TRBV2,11,TGTGCCAGCAGACCCGACGGGAGGCAGTACTTC,CASRPDGRQYF
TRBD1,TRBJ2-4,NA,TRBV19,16,TGTGCCAGTAGTACGGACCAGGGGGCGGAGGGGGACATTCAGTACTTC,CASSTDQGAEGDIQYF
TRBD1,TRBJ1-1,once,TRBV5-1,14,TGCGCCAGCAGCTTGGGACAGGGGGGCACTGAAGCTTTCTTT,CASSLGQGGTEAFF
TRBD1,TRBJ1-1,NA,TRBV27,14,TGTGCCAGCAGTTCCCATACAGGGGTTAGTGAAGCTTTCTTT,CASSSHTGVSEAFF
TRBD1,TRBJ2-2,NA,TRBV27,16,TGTGCCAGCAGTTCGGGACAGAGAACGAACACCGGGGAGCTGTTTTTT,CASSSGQRTNTGELFF
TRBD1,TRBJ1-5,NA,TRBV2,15,TGTGCCAGCAGTGGTGGCGGACAGGGAAATCAGCCCCAGCATTTT,CASSGGGQGNQPQHF
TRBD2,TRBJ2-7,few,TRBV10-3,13,TGTGCCACCTTAGCGGGGGGGCCCAGCGAGCAGTACTTC,CATLAGGPSEQYF
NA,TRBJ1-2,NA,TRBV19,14,TGTGCCAGTAGTAGGGGAAGACAGTCCTATGGCTACACCTTC,CASSRGRQSYGYTF
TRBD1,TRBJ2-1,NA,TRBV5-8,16,TGTGCCAGCAGCTCAAATCAGGGGGCAATCTACAATGAGCAGTTCTTC,CASSSNQGAIYNEQFF
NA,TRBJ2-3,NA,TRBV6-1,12,TGTGCCACCGACGCTGGACTCCCGACGCAGTATTTT,CATDAGLPTQYF